Listed below are T cell receptor beta chains from one sample, sequenced in a study of blood T cell repertoires in COVID-19. Libraries were prepared by immunoSEQ multiplex PCR; TCRdb keeps only in-frame clonotypes and omits some of them. The sample carries about 76,000 clones, 70% to 90% recorded once. Sequenced sample: peripheral blood. These receptors were obtained from a human donor in a cohort sampled during active COVID-19. Both conserved end residues are part of each CDR3. The D gene is left open where the match is weak. The size of a clone is reported for some rows only, either as once, few or many, or as a class for expanded clones.

CDR3nt | CDR3aa | j_gene | d_gene | abundance | v_gene
TGCAGTGCCAGTCGACTTTCGGGACAGGGGATCTCCTCTGGAAACACCATATATTTT | CSASRLSGQGISSGNTIYF | TRBJ1-3 | TRBD1 | - | TRBV20-1
TGCGCCAGCAGCCTCGGGGGGTCGAGCTCCTATAATTCACCCCTCCACTTT | CASSLGGSSSYNSPLHF | TRBJ1-6 | - | once | TRBV5-1
TGTGCCAGCAGCTTAGCGGCTAGCGGGGGGTACGAGCAGTACTTC | CASSLAASGGYEQYF | TRBJ2-7 | TRBD2 | - | TRBV7-2
TGTGCCACCGAATTAGCGGGGGGGTCCAATGAGCAGTTCTTC | CATELAGGSNEQFF | TRBJ2-1 | TRBD2 | - | TRBV24-1
TGTGCCAGCAGCTTGGGACAGGGCGAGCTCGAAAAACTGTTTTTT | CASSLGQGELEKLFF | TRBJ1-4 | TRBD1 | - | TRBV7-2
TGTGCCAGCAGCCATGGACAGGGATTCTACGAGCAGTACTTC | CASSHGQGFYEQYF | TRBJ2-7 | TRBD1 | - | TRBV5-5
TGTGCCAGCAGTTCCACAGGGGGCCGATGGACAGATACGCAGTATTTT | CASSSTGGRWTDTQYF | TRBJ2-3 | TRBD1 | - | TRBV6-5
TGTGCCAGTAGCTCTACTAAACAGGGGGCATATCAGCCCCAGCATTTT | CASSSTKQGAYQPQHF | TRBJ1-5 | TRBD1 | - | TRBV19
TGTGCCATCAGCTCGCCGGGACAGGGTTCCTACGAGCAGTACTTC | CAISSPGQGSYEQYF | TRBJ2-7 | TRBD1 | - | TRBV10-3
TGTGCCAGCTATCTTGCTGGGGGGGATACGCAGTATTTT | CASYLAGGDTQYF | TRBJ2-3 | - | - | TRBV5-4
TGTGCCAGCAGCGCTTGGGGACACCAAAGCTCCTACGAGCAGTACTTC | CASSAWGHQSSYEQYF | TRBJ2-7 | - | - | TRBV7-9
TGTGCCATCAGTAGGACAGGGGTGAATGAGCAGTTCTTC | CAISRTGVNEQFF | TRBJ2-1 | TRBD1 | - | TRBV10-3
TGTGCCAGCAGCGCCTACCTTGGGACTAGCGGGAGGGCTAGGCAAGAGACCCAGTACTTC | CASSAYLGTSGRARQETQYF | TRBJ2-5 | - | - | TRBV21-1
TGTGCCTGGAGTGTATGGGCAGGGGGCTCGGAGACCCAGTACTTC | CAWSVWAGGSETQYF | TRBJ2-5 | TRBD1 | - | TRBV30
TGTGCCAGCAGCCTAAGACAGGTACCCAACTATGGCTACACCTTC | CASSLRQVPNYGYTF | TRBJ1-2 | - | - | TRBV14
TGTGCCAGTCTACCGGGACTGAACACCGGGGAGCTGTTTTTT | CASLPGLNTGELFF | TRBJ2-2 | - | - | TRBV2
TGTGCCAGCATGCACCTGAGCGGGAACCCCTACAATGAGCAGTTCTTC | CASMHLSGNPYNEQFF | TRBJ2-1 | TRBD2 | - | TRBV28
TGTGCCAGCAGCCAAGCGCGGCAGGGGTATGGCTACACCTTC | CASSQARQGYGYTF | TRBJ1-2 | - | - | TRBV4-2
TGCAGTGCCAATAACTATGGCTACACCTTC | CSANNYGYTF | TRBJ1-2 | - | - | TRBV20-1
TGCGCCAGCAGCCAAGATAGCAGGGGGCAGGTGCTTGAGCAGTTCTTC | CASSQDSRGQVLEQFF | TRBJ2-1 | TRBD1 | - | TRBV4-1
TGTGCCAGCAGCTTGCCCAGCTCTGGGGCCAACGTCCTGACTTTC | CASSLPSSGANVLTF | TRBJ2-6 | - | - | TRBV5-8
TGTGCCAGCAGTCCGATTTCCGGGCAGGGCCTTGATGGCTACACCTTC | CASSPISGQGLDGYTF | TRBJ1-2 | - | - | TRBV28
TGTGCCACCAGTGATCCCGGACTAGCGGGAGTTGGGACCCAGTACTTC | CATSDPGLAGVGTQYF | TRBJ2-5 | TRBD2 | - | TRBV24-1
TGTGCCAGCAGTGAACTTGGGGTGCGGGCAGATACGCAGTATTTT | CASSELGVRADTQYF | TRBJ2-3 | - | - | TRBV2
TGTGCCAGCAGTGTTGGGGACAGCCTTGCTAACTATGGCTACACCTTC | CASSVGDSLANYGYTF | TRBJ1-2 | TRBD1 | few | TRBV6-1
TGCGCCAGCAGCTTGGAGGTAGGGGGTATCTCTGGAAACACCATATATTTT | CASSLEVGGISGNTIYF | TRBJ1-3 | - | - | TRBV5-1
TGTGCCAGTAGTAGGGCGGGAGTGCGCTCCTACAATGAGCAGTTCTTC | CASSRAGVRSYNEQFF | TRBJ2-1 | TRBD2 | - | TRBV19
TGTGCCAGCAGCCAGGGAGCGGGGGGTTACTACGAGCAGTACTTC | CASSQGAGGYYEQYF | TRBJ2-7 | TRBD2 | few | TRBV7-2
TGTGCCAGCAGCCTTTCCCCCGGGACAGCAAACTCTGGAAACACCATATATTTT | CASSLSPGTANSGNTIYF | TRBJ1-3 | TRBD1 | once | TRBV7-2
TGTGCCAGCAGTTTTCCGGGGGGCGCGGGCTATGGCTACACCTTC | CASSFPGGAGYGYTF | TRBJ1-2 | - | - | TRBV28
TGTGCCATCAGTGAGGCAGGGGACCAGCCCCAGCATTTT | CAISEAGDQPQHF | TRBJ1-5 | - | - | TRBV10-3
TGTGCCACCCGTGGGACAAATTTCTATGGCTACACCTTC | CATRGTNFYGYTF | TRBJ1-2 | - | - | TRBV15
TGTGCCAGCAGGGGTACAGGGGTTAGGGTAAACACCATATATTTT | CASRGTGVRVNTIYF | TRBJ1-3 | TRBD1 | - | TRBV3-1/TRBV3-2
TGTGCCAGCAGCTCCGCGGGACGGCAATACAATGAGCAGTTCTTC | CASSSAGRQYNEQFF | TRBJ2-1 | - | - | TRBV11-2
TGTGCCAGCAGCTTAGGACAGGGTTTGGGCTCGCCCCAGCATTTT | CASSLGQGLGSPQHF | TRBJ1-5 | TRBD1 | - | TRBV7-2
TGTGCCATCAGTGAGAAGGAGGACTCTGGAAACACCATATATTTT | CAISEKEDSGNTIYF | TRBJ1-3 | - | - | TRBV10-3
TGTGCCAGCAGTGAACAGAGGGCTGGGGCCAACGTCCTGACTTTC | CASSEQRAGANVLTF | TRBJ2-6 | - | - | TRBV25-1
TGTGCCAGCAGCGACGGGACAGGGGGCATCTACGAGCAGTACTTC | CASSDGTGGIYEQYF | TRBJ2-7 | TRBD1 | - | TRBV9
TGTGCCAGCAGCTTAACCCTGGGAAACACCATATATTTT | CASSLTLGNTIYF | TRBJ1-3 | - | - | TRBV7-3
TGTGCCAGCAGTGAATGGAGGGGGCAGTCAGATACGCAGTATTTT | CASSEWRGQSDTQYF | TRBJ2-3 | - | - | TRBV6-1
TGTGCCAGCAGTGAACCGGGTTATACGCAGTATTTT | CASSEPGYTQYF | TRBJ2-3 | - | - | TRBV6-1
TGTGCCAGCAGCGTGGACAGGGGCGGACAGCCCCAGCATTTT | CASSVDRGGQPQHF | TRBJ1-5 | TRBD1 | - | TRBV7-8
TGCGCCAGCAGCTTGGATCTTCCCGGGGAGCTGTTTTTT | CASSLDLPGELFF | TRBJ2-2 | - | - | TRBV5-1
TGTGCCAGCAGCATCGGACAGCTTCATTCCTACGAGCAGTACTTC | CASSIGQLHSYEQYF | TRBJ2-7 | - | - | TRBV5-8
TGTGCCATTCTCAGGGGCGGGAACACCGGGGAGCTGTTTTTT | CAILRGGNTGELFF | TRBJ2-2 | - | - | TRBV10-3
TGTGCCACCAGTGTCGTTAGGCCGGGGAGGGCTGAAGCTTTCTTT | CATSVVRPGRAEAFF | TRBJ1-1 | - | few | TRBV24-1
TGCGCCACAACGGAGGTGCCCGCACCCTACAATGAGCAGTTCTTC | CATTEVPAPYNEQFF | TRBJ2-1 | - | - | TRBV5-1
TGTGCCAGCAGTTACTCTCCGGGGAATGAGCAGTTCTTC | CASSYSPGNEQFF | TRBJ2-1 | - | - | TRBV6-6
TGTGCCAGCAGCGCACAGGACAGGGCTGGAAACACCATATATTTT | CASSAQDRAGNTIYF | TRBJ1-3 | TRBD1 | once | TRBV7-6
TGTGCCAGCAGCCAAGAAACCCAATTCGGTGGGCTTGGCGGCTACACCTTC | CASSQETQFGGLGGYTF | TRBJ1-2 | - | - | TRBV4-2
TGTGCCAGCTCCCTCAGGACAGGGCAGGGACAGCCCCAGCATTTT | CASSLRTGQGQPQHF | TRBJ1-5 | TRBD1 | - | TRBV18
TGTGCCAGCAGTTTTGGGGGAGCGGGAGTCCCCTACGAGCAGTACTTC | CASSFGGAGVPYEQYF | TRBJ2-7 | TRBD2 | - | TRBV27
TGCGCCAGCAGCTCGGCTAGCGGGGGCGGCACAGATACGCAGTATTTT | CASSSASGGGTDTQYF | TRBJ2-3 | TRBD2 | - | TRBV5-1
TGTGCCAGCAGCTTAGATGGGGGAGGGCCGACGAATGAGCAGTTCTTC | CASSLDGGGPTNEQFF | TRBJ2-1 | TRBD2 | - | TRBV7-9
TGTGCCACCAGCTTCTCCGTCCAGGCCAAAAACATTCAGTACTTC | CATSFSVQAKNIQYF | TRBJ2-4 | - | - | TRBV15
TGTGCCAGCAGCCCTCATACAGGGGGCGCCGGACAGCCCCAGCATTTT | CASSPHTGGAGQPQHF | TRBJ1-5 | TRBD1 | - | TRBV7-2
TGTGCCACCAGCAGAGATCGAACGGACAGAGCCTCTAACTATGGCTACACCTTC | CATSRDRTDRASNYGYTF | TRBJ1-2 | - | - | TRBV15
TGTGCCAGCTCACCAACGGCGGCAGACCACTCACCCCTCCACTTT | CASSPTAADHSPLHF | TRBJ1-6 | - | - | TRBV18
TGTGCCAGCGGCCCGCCCGGGACTAGCCTCTTCTTC | CASGPPGTSLFF | TRBJ2-1 | TRBD2 | - | TRBV2